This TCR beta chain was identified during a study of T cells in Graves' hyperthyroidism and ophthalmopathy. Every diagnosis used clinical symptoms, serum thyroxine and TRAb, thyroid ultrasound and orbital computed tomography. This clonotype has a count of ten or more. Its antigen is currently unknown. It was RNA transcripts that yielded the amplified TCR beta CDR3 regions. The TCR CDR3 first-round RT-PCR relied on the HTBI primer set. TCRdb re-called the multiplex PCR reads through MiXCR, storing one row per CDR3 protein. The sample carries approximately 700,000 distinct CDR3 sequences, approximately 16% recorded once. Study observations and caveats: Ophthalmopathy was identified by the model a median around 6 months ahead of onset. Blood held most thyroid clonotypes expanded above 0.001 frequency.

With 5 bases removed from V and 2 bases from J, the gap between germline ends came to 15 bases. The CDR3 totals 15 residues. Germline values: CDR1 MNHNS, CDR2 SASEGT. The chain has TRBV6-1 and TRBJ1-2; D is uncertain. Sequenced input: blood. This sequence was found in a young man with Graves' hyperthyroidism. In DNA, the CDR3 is TGTGCCAGCAGTACCTCTCCCGCAAGCAACTATGGCTACACCTTC. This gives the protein CASSTSPASNYGYTF.